The 22 T cell receptor beta chains in this list originate from one sample, sequenced in a study of cytomegalovirus exposure and HLA in healthy donors. In the PCR, 60 Vbeta and 13 Jbeta primers were used. TCRdb keeps only in-frame clones here, not all; method: immunoSEQ multiplex PCR. The sample lists more than 85,000 clones; around 85% were seen once. The sample comprised PBMCs. The receptor source for this set is a man aged 25 to 40 in good health and CMV-seropositive.

The CDR3 spells CASPGEGHTDTQYF. For the CDR3, the DNA is TGTGCCAGCCCGGGTGAAGGCCACACAGATACGCAGTATTTT. V usage is TRBV6-1 and J usage is TRBJ2-3; no reliable D call. V lost 8 bases to trimming and J lost 2 bases, with 14 bases between them. Germline V gene sequence: CDR1 MNHNS, CDR2 SASEGT. The CDR3 consists of 14 residues.

The gene calls are TRBV2 and TRBJ2-7; D not resolved. This CDR3 is 12 amino acids long. The ends were cut back, 4 bases at V and 6 bases at J, with 10 bases in the middle. Looked up from germline, CDR1 is SNHLY and CDR2 is FYNNEI. The CDR3 region has the DNA TGTGCCAGCAGTGTTGAGTCCCTCGAGCAGTACTTC. Translated, it gives CASSVESLEQYF.

This clone has a handful of counts. The chain is built from TRBV28 and TRBJ1-6; perhaps TRBD1 as D (6 bases). Trimming left V 4 bases short and J 7 bases short, with 17 bases between. The V gene's germline CDR1 is MDHEN and CDR2 SYDVKM. This CDR3 is built from 16 residues. CDR3 sequence: CASSSAGGGGNSPLHF. CDR3 bases: TGTGCCAGCAGTTCAGCGGGAGGGGGAGGGAATTCACCCCTCCACTTT. The whole variable domain, filled in from reference TRBV28 and TRBJ1-6, reads DVKVTQSSRYLVKRTGEKVFLECVQDMDHENMFWYRQDPGLGLRLIYFSYDVKMKEKGDIPEGYSVSREKKERFSLILESASTNQTSMYLCASSSAGGGGNSPLHFGNGTRLTVT.

This rearrangement joins TRBV6-8 to TRBJ1-5; TRBD1 is a possible D gene (6 bases). The CDR3 has 15 residues. CDR1 and CDR2 from the germline V gene are MNHGY and SAAAGT. V was trimmed by 6 bases and J by 0 bases, leaving 12 bases between them. The chain's CDR3 is CASRTQGYSNQPQHF. CDR3 nucleotide sequence: TGTGCCAGCAGGACGCAGGGGTATAGCAATCAGCCCCAGCATTTT.

This clone was observed once. CDR3 sequence reads: CASGRGSTYEQYF. In DNA form, the CDR3 reads TGTGCCAGCGGAAGGGGGTCCACCTACGAGCAGTACTTC. The genes are TRBV6-5 and TRBJ2-7; tentatively, D is TRBD1 (6 bases). Trimming took off 8 bases at V and 2 bases at J, with 13 bases between the two ends. Germline values: CDR1 MNHEY, CDR2 SVGAGI. The CDR3 extends over 13 amino acids.

This CDR3 reads CASSDPSGSSYGYTF. CDR3 coding DNA: TGTGCCAGCAGTGACCCCAGCGGATCCTCCTATGGCTACACCTTC. This chain connects TRBV2 to TRBJ1-2, with D uncertain. Trimming took 3 bases from V and 4 from J, leaving 15 bases between them. The CDR3 runs 15 residues. The V gene's germline CDR1 is SNHLY and CDR2 FYNNEI.

The V gene is TRBV4-3, the J gene TRBJ2-7; 8 bases are a match to TRBD1. Per germline, CDR1 LGHNA and CDR2 YSLEER. This CDR3 has 16 amino acids. Unmatched junction bases numbered 5, after V lost 0 bases and J lost 1 base. The CDR3 here is CASSQEAGGGSYEQYF. The CDR3 DNA reads as TGCGCCAGCAGCCAAGAAGCAGGGGGCGGGTCCTACGAGCAGTACTTC.

The chain employs TRBV11-2 and TRBJ1-6; D gene ambiguous. CDR3 length equals 14 residues. Deletions cut 5 bases from V and 8 bases from J, with 13 bases between. Germline CDR1 is SGHAT and CDR2 is FQNNGV. CDR3 amino acids: CASSPRGGYSPLHF. The CDR3, as DNA: TGTGCCAGCAGCCCCCGCGGCGGGTATTCACCCCTCCACTTT. Looking up the rest from reference TRBV11-2 and TRBJ1-6 gives the full variable domain: EAGVAQSPRYKIIEKRQSVAFWCNPISGHATLYWYQQILGQGPKLLIQFQNNGVVDDSQLPKDRFSAERLKGVDSTLKIQPAKLEDSAVYLCASSPRGGYSPLHFGNGTRLTVT.

V usage is TRBV4-1 and J usage is TRBJ2-1, with TRBD2 matching 7 bases. Losses at the gene ends were 2 bases for V and 3 bases for J; bases not matched to a gene: 7. The CDR3 runs 16 residues. Germline V lookup: CDR1 MGHRA, CDR2 YSYEKL. As DNA, the CDR3 is TGCGCCAGCAGCCAAACTACTAGCGCTCTCTACAATGAGCAGTTCTTC. It is translated as CASSQTTSALYNEQFF.

The chain carries TRBV30 and TRBJ1-2; unclear D gene. V was pared by 1 base and J by 2 bases, with 17 bases between. The CDR3 extends over 16 amino acids. Germline V gene data show CDR1 as GTSNPN and CDR2 as SVGIG (reference sequence). DNA of the CDR3: TGTGCCTGGAGTGATGTGTTTCCAGGATCCAACTATGGCTACACCTTC. Translated, it gives CAWSDVFPGSNYGYTF.

The chain carries TRBV28 and TRBJ2-1; the D gene is possibly TRBD2 (5 bases). The CDR3 contains 17 residues. V lost 1 base, J lost 2 bases, and 15 bases lay in between. Germline V gives CDR1 MDHEN, CDR2 SYDVKM. CDR3 DNA sequence: TGTGCCAGCAGTTTATTCGCGGGCGAGGGTCCCTACAATGAGCAGTTCTTC. Residues: CASSLFAGEGPYNEQFF.

The chain has TRBV7-9 and TRBJ2-7; 7 bases are shared with TRBD1. Germline CDR1 SEHNR, CDR2 FQNEAQ (reference sequence). The V gene end was trimmed by 4 bases and the J gene end by 0 bases; junction bases not matched to a gene: 9. This CDR3 is 16 amino acids long. CDR3: CASSSDRVDLSYEQYF. The CDR3 DNA reads as TGTGCCAGCAGCTCTGACAGGGTTGACCTCTCCTACGAGCAGTACTTC.

The chain uses TRBV4-3 and TRBJ1-1, with 8 bases identical to TRBD1. Per the germline V gene, CDR1 is LGHNA and CDR2 is YSLEER. The CDR3 is made up of 15 amino acids. V lost 4 bases, J lost 3 bases, and 7 bases stayed unmatched. The CDR3 DNA follows: TGCGCCAGCAGCCCGAGGGACAGGAGGGACACTGAAGCTTTCTTT. Amino acid sequence: CASSPRDRRDTEAFF.

The V gene is TRBV29-1, the J gene TRBJ1-2; D uncertain. The CDR3 is 15 amino acids. Germline V gives CDR1 SQVTM, CDR2 ANQGSEA. V lost 3 bases and J 4 bases, leaving 18 bases between the germline ends. The CDR3 DNA reads as TGCAGCGTTGAGGCCGGGTCGGGTGACCCCTATGGCTACACCTTC. Protein product: CSVEAGSGDPYGYTF.

The J gene is TRBJ1-5, the V gene TRBV6-5; TRBD1 might be the D (6 bases). The CDR3 extends over 13 amino acids. CDR1 and CDR2 (germline): MNHEY, SVGAGI. Trimming took off 6 bases at V and 5 bases at J, with 11 bases between the two ends. This CDR3 reads CASSRSGDQPQHF. DNA for the CDR3: TGTGCCAGCAGCCGCTCAGGGGATCAGCCCCAGCATTTT.

The chain carries TRBV5-4 and TRBJ2-5; 7 nucleotides match TRBD1. Germline V lookup: CDR1 SGHNT, CDR2 YYREEE (reference sequence). The V segment lost 4 bases and the J segment 8 bases; nucleotides outside the gene matches: 11. There are 14 residues in the CDR3. CDR3 bases: TGTGCCAGCAGCCTCCCGGGGACAGCGGAAACCCAGTACTTC. Amino acid sequence: CASSLPGTAETQYF.

The V gene is TRBV5-6, the J gene TRBJ1-2; D may be TRBD1 (5 bases). The length of the CDR3 is 13 residues. The V and J ends lost 4 bases and 4 bases respectively, with 11 bases between them. Germline V gene lookup returns CDR1 SGHDT and CDR2 YYEEEE. CDR3: CASSQGVGYGYTF. CDR3 DNA: TGTGCCAGCAGCCAAGGGGTCGGCTATGGCTACACCTTC.

This rearrangement joins TRBV19 to TRBJ1-5; tentative D call: TRBD1 (6 bases). V dropped 6 bases and J dropped 0 bases, with 12 bases sitting between them. The CDR3 loop spans 15 amino acids. Germline V gene data show CDR1 as LNHDA and CDR2 as SQIVND (reference sequence). CDR3 coding DNA: TGTGCCAGTAGGCTGACAGGTTTTAGCAATCAGCCCCAGCATTTT. Protein product: CASRLTGFSNQPQHF.

This chain links TRBV4-1 with TRBJ2-7; D is unclear. V lost 0 bases and J 5 bases, leaving 5 bases between the germline ends. Germline-derived CDR1 and CDR2 are MGHRA and YSYEKL. The CDR3 contains 12 residues. The CDR3 sequence is CASSQDNNEQYF. In nucleotides, the CDR3 is TGCGCCAGCAGCCAAGATAACAACGAGCAGTACTTC.

This chain connects TRBV7-8 to TRBJ2-1; the match to TRBD1 covers 8 bases. The J segment lost 9 bases and the V segment lost 5 bases, leaving 12 bases of the junction unmatched. Germline V CDR1 and CDR2: SGHVS, FQNEAQ. This CDR3 contains 15 residues. The CDR3 reads CASSRDRSYKGEQFF. In nucleotides, the CDR3 is TGTGCCAGCAGCCGGGACAGGTCCTACAAGGGTGAGCAGTTCTTC.

V and J are TRBV4-2 and TRBJ1-2; possible D gene TRBD1, 6 bases. The CDR3 totals 17 residues. Trimming took 0 bases from V and 5 from J, leaving 19 bases between them. Per germline, CDR1 LGHNA and CDR2 YNFKEQ. This CDR3 is CASSQDSRGHSPYGYTF. CDR3 nucleotide sequence: TGTGCCAGCAGCCAAGATTCAAGGGGACACAGCCCATATGGCTACACCTTC.

The chain has TRBV18 and TRBJ1-2, with unresolved D. In germline, CDR1 is KGHSH, CDR2 LQKENI. V was clipped by 3 bases and J by 2 bases, with 16 bases between them. The CDR3 is made up of 16 amino acids. The CDR3 sequence is CASSPGLPSGNYGYTF. DNA of the CDR3: TGTGCCAGCTCACCCGGGCTCCCGTCGGGGAACTATGGCTACACCTTC.